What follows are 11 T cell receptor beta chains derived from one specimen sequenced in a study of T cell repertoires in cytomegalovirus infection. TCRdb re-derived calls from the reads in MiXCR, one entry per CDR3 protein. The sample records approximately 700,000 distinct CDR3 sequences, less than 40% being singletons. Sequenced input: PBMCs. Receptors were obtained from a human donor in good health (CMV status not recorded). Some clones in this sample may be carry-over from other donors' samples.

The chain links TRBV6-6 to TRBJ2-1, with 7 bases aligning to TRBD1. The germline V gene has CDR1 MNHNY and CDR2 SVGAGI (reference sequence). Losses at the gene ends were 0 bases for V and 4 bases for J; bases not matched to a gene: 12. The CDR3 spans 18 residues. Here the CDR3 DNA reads TGTGCCAGCAGTTACTCCCCATCCGGGACAGAACCTTACAATGAGCAGTTCTTC. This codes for CASSYSPSGTEPYNEQFF.

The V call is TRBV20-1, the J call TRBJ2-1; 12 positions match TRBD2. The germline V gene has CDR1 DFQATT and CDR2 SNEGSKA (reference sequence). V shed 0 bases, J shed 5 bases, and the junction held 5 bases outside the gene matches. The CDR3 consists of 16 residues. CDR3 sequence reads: CSARDPGLAGHNEQFF. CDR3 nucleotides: TGCAGTGCTAGAGACCCGGGACTAGCGGGTCACAATGAGCAGTTCTTC.

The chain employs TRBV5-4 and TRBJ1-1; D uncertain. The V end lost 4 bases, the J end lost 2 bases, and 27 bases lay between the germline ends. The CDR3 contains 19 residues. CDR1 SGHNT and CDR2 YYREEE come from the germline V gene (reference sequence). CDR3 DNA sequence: TGTGCCAGCAGCGAAGGAATAAAGGGCCTCATTCATTCTAACACTGAAGCTTTCTTT. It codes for CASSEGIKGLIHSNTEAFF.

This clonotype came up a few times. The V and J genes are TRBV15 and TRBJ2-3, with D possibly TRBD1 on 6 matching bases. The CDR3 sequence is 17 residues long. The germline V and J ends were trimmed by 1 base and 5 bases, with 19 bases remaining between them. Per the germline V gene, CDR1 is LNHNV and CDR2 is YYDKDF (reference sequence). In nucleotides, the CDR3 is TGTGCCACCAGCAGAGGGGCCAGGGGCGTTTTAGGAGATACGCAGTATTTT. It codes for CATSRGARGVLGDTQYF.

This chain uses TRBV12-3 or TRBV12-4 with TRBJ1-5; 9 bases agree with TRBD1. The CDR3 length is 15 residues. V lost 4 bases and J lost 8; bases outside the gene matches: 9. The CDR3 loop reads CASSSGQGQREPQHF. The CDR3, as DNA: TGTGCCAGCAGTTCCGGACAGGGGCAAAGGGAGCCCCAGCATTTT.

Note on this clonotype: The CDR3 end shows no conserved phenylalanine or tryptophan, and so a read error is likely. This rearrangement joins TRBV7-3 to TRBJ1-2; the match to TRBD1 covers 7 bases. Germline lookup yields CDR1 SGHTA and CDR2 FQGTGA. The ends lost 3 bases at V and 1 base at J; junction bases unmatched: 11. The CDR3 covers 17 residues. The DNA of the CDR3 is TGTGCCAGCAGCTTCGGTGCCGGGACAGAGGATAACTATGGCTACACCTTA. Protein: CASSFGAGTEDNYGYTL.

The DNA for the CDR3 is TGTGCCAGCAGTACAGTAATCGGGGGGAGAGAGACCCAGTACTTC. Translating it yields CASSTVIGGRETQYF. The chain is built from TRBV28 and TRBJ2-5; 7 bases line up with TRBD2. Losses at the gene ends were 5 bases for V and 4 bases for J; bases not matched to a gene: 10. Germline-derived CDR1 and CDR2 are MDHEN and SYDVKM. The CDR3 sequence is 15 residues long.

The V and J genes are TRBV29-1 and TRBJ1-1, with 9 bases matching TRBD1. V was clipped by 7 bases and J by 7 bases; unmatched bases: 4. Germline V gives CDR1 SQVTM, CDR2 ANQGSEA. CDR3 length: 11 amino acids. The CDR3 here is CSGGTGYEAFF. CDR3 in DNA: TGCAGCGGGGGGACAGGGTATGAAGCTTTCTTT.

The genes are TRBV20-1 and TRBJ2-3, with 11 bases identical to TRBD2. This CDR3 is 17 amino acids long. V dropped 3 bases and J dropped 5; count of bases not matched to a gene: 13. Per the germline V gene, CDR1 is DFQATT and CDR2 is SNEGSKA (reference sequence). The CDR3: CSASAPNLAGGVDTQYF. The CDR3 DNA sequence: TGCAGTGCTAGCGCACCGAATCTAGCGGGAGGAGTAGATACGCAGTATTTT.

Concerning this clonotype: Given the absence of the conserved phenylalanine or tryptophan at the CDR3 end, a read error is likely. For the CDR3, the DNA is TGTGCCAGCAGTTTACCGGGGCCGGGTCGGGCCGGGGAGCTGTTTTTG. Residues: CASSLPGPGRAGELFL. The chain recombines TRBV12-3 or TRBV12-4 with TRBJ2-2; D possibly matches TRBD1 or TRBD2 (5 bases each). V lost 2 bases and J 6 bases, leaving 16 bases between the germline ends. The CDR3 loop spans 16 amino acids.

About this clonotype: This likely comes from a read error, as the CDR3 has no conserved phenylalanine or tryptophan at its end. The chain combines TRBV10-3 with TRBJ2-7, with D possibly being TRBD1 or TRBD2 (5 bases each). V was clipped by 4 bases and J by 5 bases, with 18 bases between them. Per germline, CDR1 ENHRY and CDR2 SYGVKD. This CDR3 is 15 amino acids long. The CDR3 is CAISVEGKAVDEQYL. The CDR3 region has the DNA TGTGCCATCAGTGTTGAGGGGAAGGCAGTTGACGAGCAGTACTTG.